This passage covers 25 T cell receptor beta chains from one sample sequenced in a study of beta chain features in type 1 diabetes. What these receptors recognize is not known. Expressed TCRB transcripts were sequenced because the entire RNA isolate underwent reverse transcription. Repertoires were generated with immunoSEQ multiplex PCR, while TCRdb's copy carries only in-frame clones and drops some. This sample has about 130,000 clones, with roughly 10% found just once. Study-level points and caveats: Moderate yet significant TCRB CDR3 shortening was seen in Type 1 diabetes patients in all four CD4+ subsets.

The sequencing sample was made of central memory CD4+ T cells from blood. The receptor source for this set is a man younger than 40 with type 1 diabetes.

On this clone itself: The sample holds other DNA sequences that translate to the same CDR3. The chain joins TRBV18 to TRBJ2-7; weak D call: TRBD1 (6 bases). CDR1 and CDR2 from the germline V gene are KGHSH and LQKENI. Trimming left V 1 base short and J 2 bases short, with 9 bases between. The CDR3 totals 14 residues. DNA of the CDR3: TGTGCCAGCTCACCACTTGGGGGCCCCTACGAGCAGTACTTC. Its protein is CASSPLGGPYEQYF. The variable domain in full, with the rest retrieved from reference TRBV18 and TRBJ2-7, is NAGVMQNPRHLVRRRGQEARLRCSPMKGHSHVYWYRQLPEEGLKFMVYLQKENIIDESGMPKERFSAEFPKEGPSILRIQQVVRGDSAAYFCASSPLGGPYEQYFGPGTRLTVT.

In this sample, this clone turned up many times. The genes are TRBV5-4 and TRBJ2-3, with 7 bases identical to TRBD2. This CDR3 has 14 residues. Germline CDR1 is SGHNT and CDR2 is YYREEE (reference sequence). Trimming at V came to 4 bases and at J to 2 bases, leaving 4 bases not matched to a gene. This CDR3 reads CASSHSGSTDTQYF. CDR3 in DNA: TGTGCCAGCAGCCATAGCGGGTCCACAGATACGCAGTATTTT.

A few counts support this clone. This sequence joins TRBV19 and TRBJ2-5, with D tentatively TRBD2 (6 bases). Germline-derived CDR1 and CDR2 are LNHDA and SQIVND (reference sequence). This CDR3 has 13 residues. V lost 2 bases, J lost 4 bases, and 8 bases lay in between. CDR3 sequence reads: CASSIPGVETQYF. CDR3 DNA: TGTGCCAGTAGTATACCGGGGGTAGAGACCCAGTACTTC.

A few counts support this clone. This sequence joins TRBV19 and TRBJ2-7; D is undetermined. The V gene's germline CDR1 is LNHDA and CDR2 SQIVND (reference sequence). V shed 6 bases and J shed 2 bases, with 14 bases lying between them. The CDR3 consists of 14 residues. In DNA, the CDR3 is TGTGCCAGTAGGCCAGACACCGGTGCCTACGAGCAGTACTTC. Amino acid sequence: CASRPDTGAYEQYF.

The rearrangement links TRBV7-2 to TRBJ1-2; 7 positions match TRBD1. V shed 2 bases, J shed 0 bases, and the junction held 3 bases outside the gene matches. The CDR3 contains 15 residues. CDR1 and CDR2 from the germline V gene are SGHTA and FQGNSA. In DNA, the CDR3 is TGTGCCAGCAGCTTACAGGGGGTAACTAACTATGGCTACACCTTC. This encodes CASSLQGVTNYGYTF.

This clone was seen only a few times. CDR3 in DNA: TGTGCTAGTGGTTTGGTACCGGAGCAGGGAGGACTGTTTTTT. Translated, it gives CASGLVPEQGGLFF. The V call is TRBV12-5, the J call TRBJ1-4, with a tentative D call TRBD1 (5 bases). Germline CDR1 LGHNT, CDR2 FRNRAP. Trimming stripped 0 bases from V and 13 bases from J, with 15 bases between. This CDR3 comprises 14 residues.

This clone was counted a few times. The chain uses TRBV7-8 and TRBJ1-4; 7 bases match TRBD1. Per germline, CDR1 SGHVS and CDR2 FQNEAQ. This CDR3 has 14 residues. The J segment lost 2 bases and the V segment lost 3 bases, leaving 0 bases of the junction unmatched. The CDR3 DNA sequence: TGTGCCAGCAGCTTGACAGGGACTAATGAAAAACTGTTTTTT. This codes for CASSLTGTNEKLFF.

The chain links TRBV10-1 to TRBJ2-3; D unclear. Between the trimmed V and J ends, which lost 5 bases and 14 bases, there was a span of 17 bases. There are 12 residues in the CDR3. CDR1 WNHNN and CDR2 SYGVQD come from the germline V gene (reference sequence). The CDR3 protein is CASSSGSYTAYF. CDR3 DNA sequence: TGCGCCAGCAGTAGTGGGTCCTACACAGCGTATTTT.

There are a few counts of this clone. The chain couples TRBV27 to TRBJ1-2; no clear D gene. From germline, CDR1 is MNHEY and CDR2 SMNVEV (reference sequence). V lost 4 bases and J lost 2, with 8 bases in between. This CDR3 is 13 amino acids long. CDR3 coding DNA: TGTGCCAGCAGTTCTGACATGAACTATGGCTACACCTTC. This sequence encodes CASSSDMNYGYTF.

The CDR3 DNA sequence: TGTGCCAGCAGCCGGGACAGGGGTGATGAGCAGTTCTTC. Protein product: CASSRDRGDEQFF. The J gene is TRBJ2-1, the V gene TRBV4-2; 10 bases are shared with TRBD1. Germline V lookup: CDR1 LGHNA, CDR2 YNFKEQ. The trim removed 4 bases at V and 8 bases at J, leaving 2 bases unmatched. The CDR3 is 13 amino acids.

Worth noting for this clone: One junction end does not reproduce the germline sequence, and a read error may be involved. CDR3 nucleotides: TGCGCCAGCAGCCAAGACCTTGCGGGCAGGGGTACAGATACGCAGTATTTT. It translates to CASSQDLAGRGTDTQYF. This sequence joins TRBV5-4 and TRBJ2-3; D perhaps matches TRBD1 (6 bases). CDR1 SGHNT and CDR2 YYREEE come from the germline V gene (reference sequence). The CDR3 is 17 amino acids.

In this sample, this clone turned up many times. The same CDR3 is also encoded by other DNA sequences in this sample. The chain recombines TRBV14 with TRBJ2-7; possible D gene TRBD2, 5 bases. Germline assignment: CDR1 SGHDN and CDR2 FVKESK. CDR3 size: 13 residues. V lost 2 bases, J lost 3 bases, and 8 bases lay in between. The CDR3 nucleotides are TGTGCCAGCAGCCAAAGCAGCGGCTACGAGCAGTACTTC. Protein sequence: CASSQSSGYEQYF.

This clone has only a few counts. CDR3: CASSTKYTQYF. The CDR3 bases are TGTGCCAGTAGTACTAAATATACGCAGTATTTT. The rearrangement joins TRBV19 to TRBJ2-3; D is undetermined. CDR1 and CDR2 (germline): LNHDA, SQIVND (reference sequence). V gave up 4 bases and J gave up 7 bases, with 6 bases separating them. This CDR3 has 11 amino acids.

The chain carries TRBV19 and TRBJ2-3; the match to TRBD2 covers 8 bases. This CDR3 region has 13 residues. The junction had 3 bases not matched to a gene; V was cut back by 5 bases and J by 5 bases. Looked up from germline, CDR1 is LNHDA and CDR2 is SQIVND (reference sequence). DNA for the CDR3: TGTGCCAGTAGTGGACTAGCTAGAGATACGCAGTATTTT. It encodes CASSGLARDTQYF.

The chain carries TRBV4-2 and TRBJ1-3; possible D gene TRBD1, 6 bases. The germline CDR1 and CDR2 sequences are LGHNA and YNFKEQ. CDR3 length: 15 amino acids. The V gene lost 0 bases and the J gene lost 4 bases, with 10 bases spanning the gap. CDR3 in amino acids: CASSQDSGVGNTIYF. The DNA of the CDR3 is TGTGCCAGCAGCCAAGATTCAGGGGTCGGAAACACCATATATTTT.

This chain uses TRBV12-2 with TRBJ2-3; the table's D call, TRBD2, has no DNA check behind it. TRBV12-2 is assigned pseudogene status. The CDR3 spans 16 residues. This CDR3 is CASRPAWPTAGDTQYF. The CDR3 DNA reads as TGTGCAAGTCGCCCTGCTTGGCCCACCGCGGGGGATACGCAGTATTTT.

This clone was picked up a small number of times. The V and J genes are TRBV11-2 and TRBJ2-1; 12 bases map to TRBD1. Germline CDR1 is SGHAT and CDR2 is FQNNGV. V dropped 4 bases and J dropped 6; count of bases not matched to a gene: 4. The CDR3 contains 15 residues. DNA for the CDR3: TGTGCCAGCAGCTCCGGGACAGGGGGCATCAATGAGCAGTTCTTC. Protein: CASSSGTGGINEQFF. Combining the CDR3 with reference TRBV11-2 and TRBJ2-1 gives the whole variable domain EAGVAQSPRYKIIEKRQSVAFWCNPISGHATLYWYQQILGQGPKLLIQFQNNGVVDDSQLPKDRFSAERLKGVDSTLKIQPAKLEDSAVYLCASSSGTGGINEQFFGPGTRLTVL.

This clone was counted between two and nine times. In DNA form, the CDR3 reads TGTGCCAGCAGCGGCGTCGGTGCAGGGACTACAGATACGCAGTATTTT. Its translation: CASSGVGAGTTDTQYF. V is TRBV9 and J is TRBJ2-3, with D possibly matching TRBD2 (6 bases). This CDR3 has 16 amino acids. Germline CDR1 SGDLS, CDR2 YYNGEE. Trimming removed 3 bases at V and 3 bases at J, with 17 bases between.

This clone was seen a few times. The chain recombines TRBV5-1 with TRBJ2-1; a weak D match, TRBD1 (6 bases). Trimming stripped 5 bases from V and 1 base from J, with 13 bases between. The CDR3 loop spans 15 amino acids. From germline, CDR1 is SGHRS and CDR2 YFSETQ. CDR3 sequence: CASRTGTRSYNEQFF. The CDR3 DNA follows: TGCGCCAGCAGAACCGGGACAAGGTCCTACAATGAGCAGTTCTTC.

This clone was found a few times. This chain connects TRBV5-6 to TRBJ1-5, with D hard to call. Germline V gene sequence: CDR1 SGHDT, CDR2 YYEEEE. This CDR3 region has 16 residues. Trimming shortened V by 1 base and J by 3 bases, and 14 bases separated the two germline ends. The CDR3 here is CASSLWGGRNNQPQHF. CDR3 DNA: TGTGCCAGCAGCTTGTGGGGAGGACGGAACAATCAGCCCCAGCATTTT.

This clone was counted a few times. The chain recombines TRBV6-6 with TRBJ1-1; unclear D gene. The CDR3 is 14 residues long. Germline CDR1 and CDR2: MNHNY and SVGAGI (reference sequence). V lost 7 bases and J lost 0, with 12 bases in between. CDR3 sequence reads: CASTRGPMNTEAFF. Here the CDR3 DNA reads TGTGCCAGCACCCGCGGCCCCATGAACACTGAAGCTTTCTTT.

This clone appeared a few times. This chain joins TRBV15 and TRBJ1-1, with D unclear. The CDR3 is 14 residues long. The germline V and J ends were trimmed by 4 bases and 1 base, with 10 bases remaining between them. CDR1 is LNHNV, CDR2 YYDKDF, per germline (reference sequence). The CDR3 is CATSISISNTEAFF. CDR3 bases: TGTGCCACCAGCATTAGTATTTCGAACACTGAAGCTTTCTTT.

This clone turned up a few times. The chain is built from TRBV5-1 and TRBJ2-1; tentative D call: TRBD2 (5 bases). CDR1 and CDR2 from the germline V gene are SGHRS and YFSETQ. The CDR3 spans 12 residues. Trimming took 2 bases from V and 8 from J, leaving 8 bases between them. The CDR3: CASSFLADEQFF. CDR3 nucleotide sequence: TGCGCCAGCAGCTTCCTAGCCGATGAGCAGTTCTTC.

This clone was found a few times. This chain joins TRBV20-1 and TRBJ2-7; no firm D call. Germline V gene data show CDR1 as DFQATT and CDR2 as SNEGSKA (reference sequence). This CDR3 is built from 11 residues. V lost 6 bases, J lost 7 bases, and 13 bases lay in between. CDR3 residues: CSAYSVTEQYF. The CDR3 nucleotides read TGCAGTGCATACAGTGTTACGGAGCAGTACTTC.

The chain's CDR3 is CASRSLPGTGGPQFF. CDR3 sequence (DNA): TGCGCCAGCAGATCCTTACCCGGGACAGGGGGTCCGCAGTTCTTC. This chain uses TRBV5-1 with TRBJ2-1; 11 bases are shared with TRBD1. V shed 5 bases and J 12 bases; nucleotides not matched to a gene: 13. The CDR3 spans 15 residues. The germline CDR1 and CDR2 sequences are SGHRS and YFSETQ.